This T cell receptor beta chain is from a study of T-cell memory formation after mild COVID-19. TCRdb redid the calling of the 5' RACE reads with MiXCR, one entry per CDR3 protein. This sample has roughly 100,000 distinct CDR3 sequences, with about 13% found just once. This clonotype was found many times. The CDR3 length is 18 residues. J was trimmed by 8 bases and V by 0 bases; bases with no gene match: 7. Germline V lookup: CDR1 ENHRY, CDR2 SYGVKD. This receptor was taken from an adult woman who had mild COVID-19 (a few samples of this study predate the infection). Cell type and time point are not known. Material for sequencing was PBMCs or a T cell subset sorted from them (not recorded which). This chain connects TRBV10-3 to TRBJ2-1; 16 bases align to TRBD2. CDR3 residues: CAISESGTSGRASDEQFF. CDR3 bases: TGTGCCATCAGTGAGTCCGGGACTAGCGGGAGGGCCAGCGATGAGCAGTTCTTC.